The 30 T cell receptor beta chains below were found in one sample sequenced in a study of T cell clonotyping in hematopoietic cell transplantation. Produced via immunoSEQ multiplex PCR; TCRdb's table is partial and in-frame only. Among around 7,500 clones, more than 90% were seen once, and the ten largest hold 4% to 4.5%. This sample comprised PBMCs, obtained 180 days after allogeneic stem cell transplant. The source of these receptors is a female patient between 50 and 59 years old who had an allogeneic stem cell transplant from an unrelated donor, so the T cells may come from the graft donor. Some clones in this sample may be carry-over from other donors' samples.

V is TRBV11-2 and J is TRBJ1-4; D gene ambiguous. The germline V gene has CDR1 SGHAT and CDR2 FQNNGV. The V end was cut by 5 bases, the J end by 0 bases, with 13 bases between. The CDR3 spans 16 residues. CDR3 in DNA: TGTGCCAGCAGCCCCCGGGGATTCGCAACTAATGAAAAACTGTTTTTT. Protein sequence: CASSPRGFATNEKLFF.

The chain's CDR3 is CSAQVPYGYTF. For the CDR3, the DNA is TGCAGTGCTCAGGTTCCCTATGGCTACACCTTC. The chain combines TRBV20-1 with TRBJ1-2; no clear D. The CDR3 is 11 residues long. Germline CDR1 DFQATT, CDR2 SNEGSKA (reference sequence). Trimming took 5 bases from V and 4 from J, leaving 8 bases between them.

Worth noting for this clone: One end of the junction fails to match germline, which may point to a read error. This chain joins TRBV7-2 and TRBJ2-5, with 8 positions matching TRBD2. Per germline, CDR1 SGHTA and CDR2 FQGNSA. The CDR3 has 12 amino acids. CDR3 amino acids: CASSAYGGGINF. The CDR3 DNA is TGTGCCAGCAGCGCATACGGGGGGGGCATCAACTTC.

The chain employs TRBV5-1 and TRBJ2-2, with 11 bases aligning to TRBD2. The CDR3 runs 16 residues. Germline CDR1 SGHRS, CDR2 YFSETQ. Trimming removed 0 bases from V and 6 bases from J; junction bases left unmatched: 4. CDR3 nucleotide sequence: TGCGCCAGCAGCTTGGCCGTACTAGCGGGAGCCGGGGAGCTGTTTTTT. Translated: CASSLAVLAGAGELFF. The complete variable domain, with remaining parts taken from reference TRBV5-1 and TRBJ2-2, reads KAGVTQTPRYLIKTRGQQVTLSCSPISGHRSVSWYQQTPGQGLQFLFEYFSETQRNKGNFPGRFSGRQFSNSRSEMNVSTLELGDSALYLCASSLAVLAGAGELFFGEGSRLTVL.

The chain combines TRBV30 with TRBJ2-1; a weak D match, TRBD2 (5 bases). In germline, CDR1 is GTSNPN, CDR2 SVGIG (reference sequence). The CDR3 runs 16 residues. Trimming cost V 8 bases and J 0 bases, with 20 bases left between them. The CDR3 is CALLGRAAHSYNEQFF. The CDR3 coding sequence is TGTGCCCTGTTGGGGAGAGCGGCACACTCCTACAATGAGCAGTTCTTC.

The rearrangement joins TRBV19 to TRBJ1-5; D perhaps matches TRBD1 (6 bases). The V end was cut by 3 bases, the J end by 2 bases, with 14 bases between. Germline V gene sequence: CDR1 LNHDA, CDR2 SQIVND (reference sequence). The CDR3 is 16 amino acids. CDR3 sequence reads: CASSIFTGRRNQPQHF. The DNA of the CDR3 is TGTGCCAGTAGTATTTTCACAGGGAGGCGCAATCAGCCCCAGCATTTT.

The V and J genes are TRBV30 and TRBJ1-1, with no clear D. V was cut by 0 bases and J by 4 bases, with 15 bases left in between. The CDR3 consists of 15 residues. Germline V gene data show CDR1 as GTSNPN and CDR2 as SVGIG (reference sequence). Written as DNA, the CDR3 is TGTGCCTGGAGTGTACTGCTCGGGCGGTCCACTGAAGCTTTCTTT. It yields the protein CAWSVLLGRSTEAFF. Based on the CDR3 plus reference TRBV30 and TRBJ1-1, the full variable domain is SQTIHQWPATLVQPVGSPLSLECTVEGTSNPNLYWYRQAAGRGLQLLFYSVGIGQISSEVPQNLSASRPQDRQFILSSKKLLLSDSGFYLCAWSVLLGRSTEAFFGQGTRLTVV.

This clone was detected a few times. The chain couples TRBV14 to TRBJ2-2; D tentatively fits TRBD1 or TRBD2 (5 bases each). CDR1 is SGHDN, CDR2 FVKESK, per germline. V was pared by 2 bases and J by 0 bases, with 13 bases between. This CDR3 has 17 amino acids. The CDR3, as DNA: TGTGCCAGCAGCCAATTCTCGGGACGGACGAACACCGGGGAGCTGTTTTTT. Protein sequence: CASSQFSGRTNTGELFF.

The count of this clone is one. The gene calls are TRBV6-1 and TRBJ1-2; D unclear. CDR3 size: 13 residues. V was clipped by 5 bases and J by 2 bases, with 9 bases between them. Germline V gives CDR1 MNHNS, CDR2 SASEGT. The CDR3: CASSIQRNYGYTF. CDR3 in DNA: TGTGCCAGCAGTATACAGCGAAACTATGGCTACACCTTC.

The CDR3 spells CAGRTGLVTGELFF. CDR3 DNA: TGTGCCGGTCGGACAGGGCTGGTAACCGGGGAGCTGTTTTTT. J is TRBJ2-2 and V is TRBV30; 8 bases match TRBD1. The CDR3 is made up of 14 amino acids. Looked up from germline, CDR1 is GTSNPN and CDR2 is SVGIG (reference sequence). V lost 8 bases and J lost 5; bases outside the gene matches: 10.

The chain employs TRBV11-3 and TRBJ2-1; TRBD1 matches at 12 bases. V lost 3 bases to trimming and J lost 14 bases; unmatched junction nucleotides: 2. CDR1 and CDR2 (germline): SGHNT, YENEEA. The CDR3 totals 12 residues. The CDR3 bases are TGTGCCAGCAGCTTGGGACAGGGGGCAAAGTTCTTC. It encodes CASSLGQGAKFF.

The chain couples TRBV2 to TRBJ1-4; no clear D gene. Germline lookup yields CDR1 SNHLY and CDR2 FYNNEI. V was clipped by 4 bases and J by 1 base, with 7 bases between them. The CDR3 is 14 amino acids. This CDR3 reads CASSVLGTNEKLFF. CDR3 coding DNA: TGTGCCAGCAGTGTTCTGGGAACTAATGAAAAACTGTTTTTT.

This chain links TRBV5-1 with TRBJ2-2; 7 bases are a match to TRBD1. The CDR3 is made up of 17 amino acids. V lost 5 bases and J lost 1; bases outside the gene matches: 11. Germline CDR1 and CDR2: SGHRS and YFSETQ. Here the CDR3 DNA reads TGCGCCAGCAGTCGGACACCTTCAGGGGGGAACACCGGGGAGCTGTTTTTT. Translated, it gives CASSRTPSGGNTGELFF.

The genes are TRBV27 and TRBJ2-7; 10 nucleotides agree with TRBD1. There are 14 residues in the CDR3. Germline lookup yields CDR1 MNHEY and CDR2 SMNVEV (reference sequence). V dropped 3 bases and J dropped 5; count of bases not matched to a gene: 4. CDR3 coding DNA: TGTGCCAGCAGTTTGGGACAGGGGAGGAACGAGCAGTACTTC. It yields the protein CASSLGQGRNEQYF.

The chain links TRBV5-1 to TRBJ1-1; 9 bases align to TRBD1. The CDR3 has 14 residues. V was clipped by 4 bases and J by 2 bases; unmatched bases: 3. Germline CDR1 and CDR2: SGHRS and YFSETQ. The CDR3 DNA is TGCGCCAGCAGCCCGGGACAGGGAAACACTGAAGCTTTCTTT. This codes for CASSPGQGNTEAFF.

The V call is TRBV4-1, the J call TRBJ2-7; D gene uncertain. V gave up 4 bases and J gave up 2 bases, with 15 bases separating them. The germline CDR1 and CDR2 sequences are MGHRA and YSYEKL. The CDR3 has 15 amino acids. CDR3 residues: CASSRDLQDPYEQYF. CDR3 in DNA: TGCGCCAGCAGCCGTGACCTGCAGGACCCCTACGAGCAGTACTTC.

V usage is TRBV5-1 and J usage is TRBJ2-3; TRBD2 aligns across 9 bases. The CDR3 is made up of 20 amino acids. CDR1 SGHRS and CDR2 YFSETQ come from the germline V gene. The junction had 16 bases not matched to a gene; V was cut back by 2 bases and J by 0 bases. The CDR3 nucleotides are TGCGCCAGCAGCTTTCCTCCCTCCGCTAGGACTAGCGTTAGCACAGATACGCAGTATTTT. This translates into CASSFPPSARTSVSTDTQYF.

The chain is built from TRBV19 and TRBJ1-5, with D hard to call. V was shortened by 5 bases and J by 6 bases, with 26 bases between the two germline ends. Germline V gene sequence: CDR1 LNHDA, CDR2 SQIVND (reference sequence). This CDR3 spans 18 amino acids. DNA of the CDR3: TGTGCCAGTAGTCCCAAATATACTGACTCGGGAGGACGTCAGCCCCAGCATTTT. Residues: CASSPKYTDSGGRQPQHF.

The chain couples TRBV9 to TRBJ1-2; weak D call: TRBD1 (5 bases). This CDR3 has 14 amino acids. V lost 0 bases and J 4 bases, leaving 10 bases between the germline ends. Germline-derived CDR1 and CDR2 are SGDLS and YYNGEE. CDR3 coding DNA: TGTGCCAGCAGCGTAGCTGAGGGGCCCTATGGCTACACCTTC. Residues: CASSVAEGPYGYTF.

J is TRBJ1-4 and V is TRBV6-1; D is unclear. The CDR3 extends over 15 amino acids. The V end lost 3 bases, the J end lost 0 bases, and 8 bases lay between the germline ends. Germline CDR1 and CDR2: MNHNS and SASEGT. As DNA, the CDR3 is TGTGCCAGCAGTGACAGGAGTGCAACTAATGAAAAACTGTTTTTT. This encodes CASSDRSATNEKLFF.

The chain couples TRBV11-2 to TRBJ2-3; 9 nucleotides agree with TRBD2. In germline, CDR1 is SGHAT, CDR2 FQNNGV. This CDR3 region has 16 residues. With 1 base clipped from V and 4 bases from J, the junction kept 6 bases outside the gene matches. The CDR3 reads CASSLVAGEGSDTQYF. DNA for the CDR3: TGTGCCAGCAGCTTAGTAGCGGGAGAGGGTTCAGATACGCAGTATTTT.

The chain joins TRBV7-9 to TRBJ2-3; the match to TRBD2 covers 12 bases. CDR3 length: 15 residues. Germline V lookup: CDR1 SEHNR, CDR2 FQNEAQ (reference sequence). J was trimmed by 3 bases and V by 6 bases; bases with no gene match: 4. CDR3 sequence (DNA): TGTGCCAGCAGGCCTACTAGCGGGAGGACAGATACGCAGTATTTT. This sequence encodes CASRPTSGRTDTQYF.

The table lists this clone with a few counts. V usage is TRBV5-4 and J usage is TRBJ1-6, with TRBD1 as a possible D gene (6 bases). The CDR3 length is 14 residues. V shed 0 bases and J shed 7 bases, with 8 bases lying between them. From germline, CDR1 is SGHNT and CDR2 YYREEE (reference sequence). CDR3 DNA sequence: TGTGCCAGCAGCTTGGGGCAGGGGAATTCACCCCTCCACTTT. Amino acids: CASSLGQGNSPLHF.

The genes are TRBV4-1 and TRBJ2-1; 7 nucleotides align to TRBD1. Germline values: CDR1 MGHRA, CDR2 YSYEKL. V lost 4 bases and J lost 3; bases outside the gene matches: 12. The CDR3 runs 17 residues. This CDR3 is CASSLDRTTPFYNEQFF. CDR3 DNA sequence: TGCGCCAGCAGCCTGGACAGGACCACACCTTTCTACAATGAGCAGTTCTTC.

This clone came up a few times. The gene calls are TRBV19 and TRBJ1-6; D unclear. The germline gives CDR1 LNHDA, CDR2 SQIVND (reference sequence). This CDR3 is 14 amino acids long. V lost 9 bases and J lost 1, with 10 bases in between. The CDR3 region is CASHLGSYNSPLHF. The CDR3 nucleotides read TGTGCCAGCCACCTGGGGTCCTATAATTCACCCCTCCACTTT.

The CDR3 sequence: CASSPSPRQETQYF. CDR3 in DNA: TGTGCCAGTAGCCCTTCTCCGCGCCAAGAGACCCAGTACTTC. This chain connects TRBV19 to TRBJ2-5, with D hard to call. Germline V lookup: CDR1 LNHDA, CDR2 SQIVND (reference sequence). Trimming removed 6 bases from V and 1 base from J, with 12 bases in between. The CDR3 spans 14 residues.

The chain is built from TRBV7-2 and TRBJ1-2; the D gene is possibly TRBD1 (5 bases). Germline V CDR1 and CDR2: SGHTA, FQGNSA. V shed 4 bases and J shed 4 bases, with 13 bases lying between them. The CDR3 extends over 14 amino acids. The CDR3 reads CASSSAGSRYGYTF. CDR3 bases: TGTGCCAGCAGCTCAGCAGGGTCTCGCTATGGCTACACCTTC.

The CDR3 DNA reads TGTGCCAGTAGTCCGCAGACTAGTTGGTCCACAGATACGCAGTATTTT. Encoded protein: CASSPQTSWSTDTQYF. The genes are TRBV19 and TRBJ2-3; D possibly corresponds to TRBD2 (6 bases). The CDR3 length is 16 residues. Trimming stripped 5 bases from V and 2 bases from J, with 17 bases between. CDR1 is LNHDA and CDR2 is SQIVND in the germline V gene (reference sequence). Together with reference TRBV19 and TRBJ2-3, the CDR3 gives the full variable domain: DGGITQSPKYLFRKEGQNVTLSCEQNLNHDAMYWYRQDPGQGLRLIYYSQIVNDFQKGDIAEGYSVSREKKESFPLTVTSAQKNPTAFYLCASSPQTSWSTDTQYFGPGTRLTVL.

The CDR3 spells CASSKDRVYGYTF. The CDR3 DNA reads as TGTGCCAGCAGCAAGGACAGGGTCTATGGCTACACCTTC. The J gene is TRBJ1-2, the V gene TRBV2; 8 bases agree with TRBD1. V shed 6 bases, J shed 4 bases, and the junction held 4 bases outside the gene matches. The CDR3 length is 13 residues. Germline V CDR1 and CDR2: SNHLY, FYNNEI. Full variable domain (missing parts from reference TRBV2 and TRBJ1-2): EPEVTQTPSHQVTQMGQEVILRCVPISNHLYFYWYRQILGQKVEFLVSFYNNEISEKSEIFDDQFSVERPDGSNFTLKIRSTKLEDSAMYFCASSKDRVYGYTFGSGTRLTVV.

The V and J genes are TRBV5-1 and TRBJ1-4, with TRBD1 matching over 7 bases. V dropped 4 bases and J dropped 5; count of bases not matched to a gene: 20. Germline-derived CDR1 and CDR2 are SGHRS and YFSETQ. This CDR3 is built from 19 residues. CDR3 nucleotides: TGCGCCAGCAGCCTCGGACCACCCTCACGGACAGGCCTAAATGAAAAACTGTTTTTT. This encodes CASSLGPPSRTGLNEKLFF.